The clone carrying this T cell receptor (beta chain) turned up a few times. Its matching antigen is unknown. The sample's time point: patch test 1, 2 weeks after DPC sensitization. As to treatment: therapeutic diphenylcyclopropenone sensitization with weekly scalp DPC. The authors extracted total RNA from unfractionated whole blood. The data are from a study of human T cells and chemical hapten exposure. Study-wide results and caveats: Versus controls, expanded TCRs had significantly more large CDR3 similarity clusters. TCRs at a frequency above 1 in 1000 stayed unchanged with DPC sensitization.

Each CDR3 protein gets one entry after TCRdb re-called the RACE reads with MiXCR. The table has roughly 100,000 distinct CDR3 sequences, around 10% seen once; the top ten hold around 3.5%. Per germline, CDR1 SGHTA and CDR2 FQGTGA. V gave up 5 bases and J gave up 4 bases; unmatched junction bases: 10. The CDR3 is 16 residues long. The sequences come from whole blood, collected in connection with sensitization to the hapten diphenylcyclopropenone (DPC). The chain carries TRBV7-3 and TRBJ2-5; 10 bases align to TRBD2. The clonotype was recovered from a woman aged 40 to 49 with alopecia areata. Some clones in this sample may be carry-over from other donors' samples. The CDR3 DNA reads TGTGCCAGCAGCCTCCACAGCGGGGGGGCCCCAGAGACCCAGTACTTC. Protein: CASSLHSGGAPETQYF.